This TCR beta chain was sequenced in a study of cytomegalovirus exposure and HLA in healthy donors. Study-wide results and limits: Reported findings show TCR beta sequences accurately forecast HLA-A and HLA-B alleles in most subjects. Some V segments, including TRBV6-2 and TRBV6-3, were excluded as indistinguishable. It is likely that the observed cluster of highly shared sequence variants was a sequencing artifact.

This CDR3 has 17 residues. Per the germline V gene, CDR1 is SGHRS and CDR2 is YFSETQ. V lost 1 base to trimming and J lost 0 bases; unmatched junction nucleotides: 8. Vbeta (60) and Jbeta (13) primers were used in the PCR. Clones were sequenced by immunoSEQ multiplex PCR, and TCRdb holds only the in-frame ones, with some missing. The data show 52,000 or so clones, 60% to 80% seen once. To note about this clone: The antigen remains undetermined.

This sequence was found in a woman in her thirties or forties in good health and CMV-seropositive. Sequencing was performed on PBMCs. The chain employs TRBV5-1 and TRBJ2-7, with TRBD1 matching 9 bases. CDR3 bases: TGCGCCAGCAGCTTGTTCCCGGGACAGGGTTTCTCCTACGAGCAGTACTTC. This gives the protein CASSLFPGQGFSYEQYF.